These 4 T cell receptor beta chains came from one sample sequenced in a study of blood T cell repertoires in COVID-19. The repertoire was sequenced with immunoSEQ multiplex PCR; TCRdb's copy has only in-frame clones and lacks some. Among 450,000 to 600,000 clones listed, around 87% were seen once. Specimen: PBMCs or T cells enriched from blood (not recorded which). These TCRs come from a woman younger than 35 who had recovered from COVID-19.

V usage is TRBV6-5 and J usage is TRBJ2-1, with a weak D call TRBD2 (6 bases). The CDR3 is made up of 11 amino acids. In germline, CDR1 is MNHEY, CDR2 SVGAGI. V dropped 6 bases and J dropped 13 bases, with 13 bases sitting between them. The CDR3 sequence is CASSDGGEQFF. The CDR3 nucleotides read TGTGCCAGCAGCGACGGGGGTGAACAGTTCTTC.

The chain couples TRBV7-9 to TRBJ2-1; tentative D call: TRBD2 (5 bases). Germline CDR1 SEHNR, CDR2 FQNEAQ (reference sequence). The CDR3 loop spans 13 amino acids. V gave up 7 bases and J gave up 6 bases, with 13 bases separating them. The CDR3 region is CASTAVGVNEQFF. In nucleotides, the CDR3 is TGTGCCAGCACCGCCGTCGGGGTCAATGAGCAGTTCTTC.

This chain uses TRBV30 with TRBJ1-2; 8 positions agree with TRBD1. Germline-derived CDR1 and CDR2 are GTSNPN and SVGIG (reference sequence). The CDR3 extends over 15 amino acids. V trimming: 1 base; J trimming: 4 bases; junction bases outside the gene matches: 8. CDR3 DNA sequence: TGTGCCTGGAGTGAGCTCCAGGGGGCTGGCTATGGCTACACCTTC. It yields the protein CAWSELQGAGYGYTF. Looking up the rest from reference TRBV30 and TRBJ1-2 gives the full variable domain: SQTIHQWPATLVQPVGSPLSLECTVEGTSNPNLYWYRQAAGRGLQLLFYSVGIGQISSEVPQNLSASRPQDRQFILSSKKLLLSDSGFYLCAWSELQGAGYGYTFGSGTRLTVV.

The V gene is TRBV29-1, the J gene TRBJ2-1; D perhaps matches TRBD2 (6 bases). CDR1 is SQVTM, CDR2 ANQGSEA, per germline. V shed 4 bases and J shed 5 bases, with 15 bases lying between them. The CDR3 loop spans 14 amino acids. The CDR3 region is CSVAADYLNNEQFF. Here the CDR3 DNA reads TGCAGCGTTGCCGCGGACTACCTTAACAATGAGCAGTTCTTC.